This TCR beta chain comes out of a study of blood T cell repertoires in COVID-19. On the study more broadly: Acute and convalescent COVID-19 specimens originated in the United States, Italy and Spain. Sample material is recorded as cDNA or gDNA derived from T cells, B-cell-depleted T cells, or PBMCs.

Data came from immunoSEQ multiplex PCR; TCRdb stores just in-frame clones and leaves some out. The profile shows some 150,000 clones, approximately 80% of them singletons. This CDR3 is built from 14 residues. Germline-derived CDR1 and CDR2 are MNHEY and SMNVEV (reference sequence). Losses at the gene ends were 0 bases for V and 4 bases for J; bases not matched to a gene: 3. The sequence was collected from a man in his sixties with active or convalescent COVID-19. This sequence joins TRBV27 and TRBJ2-7; 7 bases are a match to TRBD2. Sequenced material: peripheral blood. The CDR3 region is CASSLSVGGYEQYF. CDR3 nucleotide sequence: TGTGCCAGCAGTTTATCGGTGGGAGGGTACGAGCAGTACTTC.